Each of the 5 T cell receptor beta chains below was sequenced from the same sample in a study of Ad26.COV2.S vaccination and SARS-CoV-2 variants. The sample's treatment: around 19 received Ad26.COV2.S at low or high dose, single or two shots; five or six received placebo; per-sample allocation not given. Sampling took place 63 days after the first vaccine or placebo injection. The method was immunoSEQ multiplex PCR; TCRdb's version includes in-frame clones alone and lacks a portion of them. The table shows some 480,000 clones, with around 88% occurring only once. This material consisted of peripheral blood, taken in a trial of Ad26.COV2.S vaccine versus placebo. Source of these receptors: a person aged 18-65 years who received the Ad26.COV2.S COVID-19 vaccine or a placebo.

The chain has TRBV15 and TRBJ2-2; 8 nucleotides agree with TRBD2. CDR1 is LNHNV and CDR2 is YYDKDF in the germline V gene (reference sequence). The CDR3 runs to 13 residues. Trimming at V came to 2 bases and at J to 9 bases, leaving 2 bases not matched to a gene. Here the CDR3 reads CATSRSGSRELFF. The CDR3 DNA follows: TGTGCCACCAGCAGAAGCGGGAGCCGGGAGCTGTTTTTT.

V gene TRBV5-1 combines with J gene TRBJ2-2; TRBD2 agrees at 11 bases. The CDR3 spans 16 residues. In germline, CDR1 is SGHRS, CDR2 YFSETQ. V gave up 1 base and J gave up 4 bases; unmatched junction bases: 3. CDR3 sequence: CASSLSLAGGTGELFF. The DNA for the CDR3 is TGCGCCAGCAGCTTGAGTCTAGCGGGAGGCACCGGGGAGCTGTTTTTT.

V is TRBV6-5 and J is TRBJ1-1; D is undetermined. From germline, CDR1 is MNHEY and CDR2 SVGAGI. Trimming cost V 8 bases and J 1 base, with 11 bases left between them. The CDR3 is 13 residues long. In nucleotides, the CDR3 is TGTGCCAGCGTGGGAGTCGGGAACACTGAAGCTTTCTTT. It codes for CASVGVGNTEAFF.

The chain couples TRBV11-2 to TRBJ2-1; 10 positions agree with TRBD2. This CDR3 is built from 15 residues. Germline values: CDR1 SGHAT, CDR2 FQNNGV. V shed 3 bases and J 7 bases; nucleotides not matched to a gene: 6. The CDR3 region has the DNA TGTGCCAGCAGCTTCAGCGGGAGGGCGGTTAATGAGCAGTTCTTC. Its translation is CASSFSGRAVNEQFF.

This clone appeared a single time. The CDR3 nucleotides read TGTGCCAGTAGTATTCGGGCGCGGGTTGGCACTGAAGCTTTCTTT. Its protein product is CASSIRARVGTEAFF. The chain joins TRBV19 to TRBJ1-1; no firm D call. The germline V gene encodes CDR1 LNHDA and CDR2 SQIVND (reference sequence). This CDR3 region has 15 residues. Trimming took 3 bases from V and 4 from J, leaving 15 bases between them.